This entry lists 21 T cell receptor beta chains sequenced from one sample in a study of Ad26.COV2.S vaccination and SARS-CoV-2 variants. The repertoire was sequenced with immunoSEQ multiplex PCR; TCRdb's copy has only in-frame clones and lacks some. The sample has 500,000 or so clones, 85% to 90% seen once. Treatment reported: 15 to 20 received Ad26.COV2.S at low or high dose, single or two shots; about five received placebo; per-sample allocation not given. It was on day 63 after the first vaccine or placebo injection that samples were taken. The sequencing here drew on peripheral blood, taken in a trial of Ad26.COV2.S vaccine versus placebo. Source of these receptors: a person aged 18-60 years who received the Ad26.COV2.S COVID-19 vaccine or a placebo.

The genes are TRBV10-3 and TRBJ1-2, with D perhaps TRBD1 (6 bases). The V and J ends lost 5 bases and 8 bases respectively, with 21 bases between them. The CDR3 has 15 residues. The germline gives CDR1 ENHRY, CDR2 SYGVKD. The CDR3 spells CAISPGPSPTGGYTF. Here the CDR3 DNA reads TGTGCCATCAGTCCTGGACCTTCTCCAACAGGGGGCTACACCTTC.

The gene calls are TRBV28 and TRBJ2-7, with TRBD2 matching 14 bases. The V segment lost 7 bases and the J segment 2 bases; nucleotides outside the gene matches: 1. The CDR3 is 14 amino acids. CDR1 MDHEN and CDR2 SYDVKM come from the germline V gene. CDR3 nucleotide sequence: TGTGCCAGCAAGGGACTAGCGGGGGCCTACGAGCAGTACTTC. Translating it yields CASKGLAGAYEQYF.

In its sample, this clone was seen once. The chain carries TRBV9 and TRBJ2-1; TRBD2 matches 11 bases. This CDR3 spans 16 amino acids. Looked up from germline, CDR1 is SGDLS and CDR2 is YYNGEE. Trimming at V came to 4 bases and at J to 3 bases, leaving 6 bases not matched to a gene. The CDR3, as DNA: TGTGCCAGCAGCACGACCGGGACTAGCGGCTACAATGAGCAGTTCTTC. It yields the protein CASSTTGTSGYNEQFF.

This clone came up a few times. The chain couples TRBV6-5 to TRBJ1-2, with a possible D match to TRBD1 (6 bases). Trimming took 2 bases from V and 3 from J, leaving 7 bases between them. The germline V gene encodes CDR1 MNHEY and CDR2 SVGAGI. The CDR3 consists of 13 residues. The CDR3: CASSYQGYYGYTF. In DNA, the CDR3 is TGTGCCAGCAGTTACCAGGGGTACTATGGCTACACCTTC.

The chain combines TRBV19 with TRBJ1-4; perhaps TRBD1 as D (6 bases). Germline values: CDR1 LNHDA, CDR2 SQIVND (reference sequence). The germline V and J ends were trimmed by 5 bases and 4 bases, with 14 bases remaining between them. The CDR3 length is 15 residues. CDR3 DNA sequence: TGTGCCAGTAGTGCCGGGACACTAAATAATGAAAAACTGTTTTTT. As protein: CASSAGTLNNEKLFF.

The rearrangement links TRBV5-1 to TRBJ2-1; D is uncertain. The V gene's germline CDR1 is SGHRS and CDR2 YFSETQ. The CDR3 is made up of 14 amino acids. The V gene lost 0 bases and the J gene lost 4 bases, with 8 bases spanning the gap. CDR3 coding DNA: TGCGCCAGCAGCTTGGAGTTCTGGTACAATGAGCAGTTCTTC. This encodes CASSLEFWYNEQFF.

This chain joins TRBV7-8 and TRBJ2-1; 10 nucleotides match TRBD2. Germline trimming cut 5 bases from V and 4 bases from J; bases unmatched to any gene: 8. Germline CDR1 reads SGHVS; CDR2 reads FQNEAQ. The CDR3 runs to 16 residues. CDR3 amino acids: CASSSSGGYRYNEQFF. The CDR3 coding sequence is TGTGCCAGCAGCAGTAGCGGGGGGTACCGGTACAATGAGCAGTTCTTC.

The chain has TRBV2 and TRBJ2-2; 7 bases line up with TRBD2. The ends lost 6 bases at V and 6 bases at J; junction bases unmatched: 7. The germline V gene has CDR1 SNHLY and CDR2 FYNNEI. This CDR3 region has 14 residues. CDR3 in amino acids: CASRAAGWAGELFF. The DNA of the CDR3 is TGTGCCAGCAGGGCAGCGGGGTGGGCCGGGGAGCTGTTTTTT.

The chain uses TRBV7-3 and TRBJ1-1; D is perhaps TRBD1 (5 bases). CDR1 is SGHTA, CDR2 FQGTGA, per germline. V lost 5 bases to trimming and J lost 11 bases, with 18 bases between them. The CDR3 is 13 amino acids. CDR3 coding DNA: TGTGCCAGCAGCCCCAACGCAGTACAGGAGGCTTTCTTT. Its translation is CASSPNAVQEAFF.

This clone turned up a few times. This sequence joins TRBV7-9 and TRBJ1-5; no firm D call. This CDR3 is 14 amino acids long. V was trimmed by 1 base and J by 5 bases, leaving 9 bases between them. Germline V CDR1 and CDR2: SEHNR, FQNEAQ (reference sequence). CDR3 DNA sequence: TGTGCCAGCAGCTTAGTAGGCGGAGATCAGCCCCAGCATTTT. Its translation is CASSLVGGDQPQHF.

This chain connects TRBV12-5 to TRBJ2-7, with D unclear. Germline V lookup: CDR1 LGHNT, CDR2 FRNRAP. The V end lost 6 bases, the J end lost 4 bases, and 10 bases lay between the germline ends. The CDR3 runs to 12 residues. The CDR3 sequence: CASGAEVYEQYV. DNA for the CDR3: TGTGCTAGTGGAGCAGAAGTGTACGAGCAGTACGTC.

V usage is TRBV12-3 or TRBV12-4 and J usage is TRBJ1-1; D is uncertain. The length of the CDR3 is 13 residues. The germline V and J ends were trimmed by 6 bases and 5 bases, with 13 bases remaining between them. CDR3 amino acids: CASSLGWGTEAFF. The CDR3 nucleotides read TGTGCCAGCAGCTTGGGCTGGGGTACTGAAGCTTTCTTT.

This clone was observed a few times. J is TRBJ1-6 and V is TRBV6-2 or TRBV6-3, with unresolved D. The V end lost 4 bases, the J end lost 8 bases, and 21 bases lay between the germline ends. The germline CDR1 and CDR2 sequences are MNHEY and SVGEGT. This CDR3 is 17 amino acids long. In DNA form, the CDR3 reads TGTGCCAGCAGTTTTCGGTTGCCGGCAGGAGTGGATTCACCCCTCCACTTT. It codes for CASSFRLPAGVDSPLHF.

V usage is TRBV4-2 and J usage is TRBJ2-5, with 8 bases fitting TRBD2. The CDR3 sequence is 15 residues long. The V segment lost 0 bases and the J segment 5 bases; nucleotides outside the gene matches: 5. The germline CDR1 and CDR2 sequences are LGHNA and YNFKEQ. This CDR3 reads CASSQEGGRWETQYF. CDR3 nucleotides: TGTGCCAGCAGCCAAGAAGGCGGGAGGTGGGAGACCCAGTACTTC.

This clone was detected only a few times. The V and J genes are TRBV5-1 and TRBJ1-2, with D perhaps TRBD1 (5 bases). V was shortened by 0 bases and J by 6 bases, with 9 bases between the two germline ends. The CDR3 consists of 13 residues. Germline V gene data show CDR1 as SGHRS and CDR2 as YFSETQ. The CDR3, as DNA: TGCGCCAGCAGCTTGGGCCAGGGCCATGGCTACACCTTC. Its protein is CASSLGQGHGYTF.

This chain connects TRBV7-6 to TRBJ2-5; 7 bases fit TRBD1. Trimming at V came to 7 bases and at J to 4 bases, leaving 3 bases not matched to a gene. Germline lookup yields CDR1 SGHVS and CDR2 FNYEAQ. The CDR3 contains 12 residues. This CDR3 reads CASTPGGETQYF. In DNA form, the CDR3 reads TGTGCCAGCACGCCAGGGGGAGAGACCCAGTACTTC.

This clone was seen more than once but under ten times. This rearrangement joins TRBV4-2 to TRBJ2-5; 7 bases match TRBD1. CDR1 and CDR2 (germline): LGHNA, YNFKEQ. V trimming: 0 bases; J trimming: 2 bases; junction bases outside the gene matches: 0. This CDR3 comprises 14 residues. CDR3 bases: TGTGCCAGCAGCCAAGAACAGGGGCAAGAGACCCAGTACTTC. Translation gives CASSQEQGQETQYF.

The chain has TRBV4-1 and TRBJ1-2; tentative D call: TRBD1 (5 bases). Trimming removed 0 bases from V and 7 bases from J, with 24 bases in between. The CDR3 runs 18 residues. Germline CDR1 and CDR2: MGHRA and YSYEKL. CDR3 DNA sequence: TGCGCCAGCAGCCAAGATGGCGGGCGAGAGGGGAGGTCGGCTGGCTACACCTTC. Translating it yields CASSQDGGREGRSAGYTF.

The rearrangement links TRBV28 to TRBJ2-3; 9 nucleotides match TRBD2. This CDR3 spans 13 amino acids. CDR1 and CDR2 from the germline V gene are MDHEN and SYDVKM. V shed 3 bases and J 11 bases; nucleotides not matched to a gene: 6. DNA for the CDR3: TGTGCCAGCAGTTTGGTAGCGGGGGAGAGGCAGTATTTT. Residues: CASSLVAGERQYF.

This clone has only one observation. The chain combines TRBV18 with TRBJ1-5; no clear D. This CDR3 is built from 13 residues. V was pared by 4 bases and J by 7 bases, with 11 bases between. The V gene's germline CDR1 is KGHSH and CDR2 LQKENI. CDR3 nucleotides: TGTGCCAGCTCACAAGGGTTTCGACAGCCCCAGCATTTT. This sequence encodes CASSQGFRQPQHF.

The V and J genes are TRBV6-2 or TRBV6-3 and TRBJ1-4, with a possible D match to TRBD1 (6 bases). Germline CDR1 and CDR2: MNHEY and SVGEGT. The CDR3 length is 14 residues. V lost 6 bases to trimming and J lost 8 bases, with 16 bases between them. The CDR3 is CASSDRTAVEKLFF. The CDR3 coding sequence is TGTGCCAGCAGCGACAGGACGGCGGTGGAAAAACTGTTTTTT.